A selection of T cell receptor beta chains follows, all from one sample in a study of T cells in localized non-small cell lung cancer. TCRdb's copy holds only in-frame clones and misses some; the assay was immunoSEQ multiplex PCR. The data show about 19,000 clones, about 80% seen once. The specimen comprised peripheral blood, sampled before any cancer treatment. All receptors derive from a man aged 35-75 years with stage I lung adenocarcinoma. CDR3s include the opening cysteine and the closing phenylalanine or tryptophan. The order of the fields is D gene, clone size, V gene, CDR3 length, CDR3 protein. A D gene is named only where the DNA matches it firmly. The size entry is marked missing in some rows and otherwise reads once, few, many or a size class.

>NA|NA|TRBV4-3|19
CASSQVEPSSSSGANVLTF
>TRBD2|NA|TRBV7-7|17
CASSADLAGANTGELFF
>TRBD1|NA|TRBV10-3|14
CATRDSLSNQPQHF
>NA|NA|TRBV7-2|18
CASSVTRVLVSGANVLTF
>NA|NA|TRBV30|12
CAWGPGGPPLHF
>NA|few|TRBV27|13
CASSSPGVDEQYF
>NA|NA|TRBV4-1|16
CASSQSGTLSGNTIYF
>NA|NA|TRBV11-2|16
CASSLGYRDALYGYTF
>NA|NA|TRBV7-6|16
CASSLAPWGAQETQYF
>TRBD1|few|TRBV30|15
CAWNPGQGGQETQYF
>NA|NA|TRBV2|17
CASRRRTGLASTDTQYF
>NA|NA|TRBV4-1|13
CASSRQQGHEQYF
>NA|once|TRBV18|14
CASSPPNYSYEQYF
>NA|NA|TRBV11-3|13
CASSPGPNNEQFF
>NA|NA|TRBV5-1|13
CASSLDTNQPQHF
>NA|once|TRBV28|15
CASSFGALSYNEQFF
>NA|NA|TRBV7-8|18
CASSDRVQAGKDTDTQYF
>TRBD2|NA|TRBV29-1|16
CSVAGGLAESQETQYF
>NA|NA|TRBV5-4|14
CASSFIDKHYEQYF
>NA|NA|TRBV6-9|16
CASTNLQGWMRKPQHF
>NA|NA|TRBV5-1|13
CASSLAPEDTQYF
>NA|NA|TRBV4-2|16
CASSQDGGSVTGELFF
>NA|NA|TRBV6-5|12
CASSSLNSPLHF
>TRBD1|few|TRBV5-6|14
CASSLGAGGNEQFF
>NA|NA|TRBV6-6|13
CASSPQGMHGYTF
>NA|hyperexpanded|TRBV7-4|16
CASSRMTGQNNYGYTF
>NA|NA|TRBV7-9|15
CASSFRSAPNTEAFF
>TRBD1|NA|TRBV9|14
CASSVNRGGKTQYF
>NA|NA|TRBV7-8|14
CASSLERGEETQYF
>NA|NA|TRBV19|19
CASSLRPLYWESSYNEQFF
>NA|NA|TRBV19|15
CATQDLRGLNYGYTF
>NA|once|TRBV19|14
CASSIQTQAYEQYF
>TRBD1|once|TRBV11-2|16
CASSLVAGGIYNEQFF
>NA|few|TRBV27|15
CASSFTAGGGYGYTF
>NA|NA|TRBV29-1|13
CSVVGRAPETQYF
>NA|few|TRBV6-6|15
CASSYRDGQRETQYF
>NA|NA|TRBV27|14
CASSLTGFNYGYTF
>NA|once|TRBV6-1|11
CASSSKDIQYF
>NA|NA|TRBV4-1|19
CASSQQGRTALSSYNEQFF
>NA|NA|TRBV5-1|13
CASSLQEIGELFF
>NA|NA|TRBV6-6|14
CASSYQQENTEAFF
>TRBD1|NA|TRBV2|17
CASSEGVRGRGNTEAFF
>NA|NA|TRBV28|11
CASSLMDTQYF